This T cell receptor beta chain was obtained from a study of blood T cells in healthy people across ages. The second PCR ran about 6 to 12 cycles with a sample-barcoded 5' primer and J-beta primers. Using its own MiXCR run on the 5' RACE reads, TCRdb lists one record per CDR3 protein. In the table there are fewer than 2,000,000 distinct CDR3 sequences, roughly two fifths of which are singletons. Between the trimmed V and J ends, which lost 3 bases and 0 bases, there was a span of 16 bases. The germline V gene has CDR1 SQVTM and CDR2 ANQGSEA. The CDR3 covers 16 residues. The rearrangement links TRBV29-1 to TRBJ2-3; D tentatively reads TRBD1 or TRBD2 (5 bases each). The source material was blood. The sequence came from a human donor in good health. CDR3 protein: CSVEKGTMASTDTQYF. In DNA form, the CDR3 reads TGCAGCGTTGAGAAGGGGACCATGGCTAGCACAGATACGCAGTATTTT.